One and the same sample provided the 3 T cell receptor beta chains below, sequenced in a study of CD8+ T cells in alopecia areata. Once RNA had been extracted, it was reverse transcribed into cDNA to act as the sequencing template. Generated by immunoSEQ multiplex PCR, the TCRdb table keeps only in-frame clones and is missing some. The sample shows about 210,000 clones, about 40% of them seen only once. The treatment: oral pan-JAK inhibitor, 5-10 mg twice daily. The material sequenced was CD4+ T cells sorted from blood, taken between weeks 36 and 40, from a patient treated with tofacitinib. The source of these receptors is a human donor with alopecia areata.

The CDR3 DNA reads TGTGCCAGCAGCTTAGCGCTAGGGGAGGGCTATGGCTACACCTTC. Its translation: CASSLALGEGYGYTF. The V and J genes are TRBV7-2 and TRBJ1-2; D is perhaps TRBD1 (5 bases). Between the trimmed V and J ends, which lost 0 bases and 4 bases, there was a span of 12 bases. CDR3 size: 15 residues. Germline CDR1 SGHTA, CDR2 FQGNSA.

V and J are TRBV25-1 and TRBJ2-7; D is unclear. Germline V gene lookup returns CDR1 MGHDK and CDR2 SYGVNS. V lost 2 bases and J 3 bases, leaving 20 bases between the germline ends. This CDR3 has 17 amino acids. CDR3 in amino acids: CASSEDPPPENDYEQYF. CDR3 DNA: TGTGCCAGCAGTGAAGACCCACCCCCGGAAAACGACTACGAGCAGTACTTC.

This clone appeared a few times. V usage is TRBV28 and J usage is TRBJ2-5; D might be TRBD1 or TRBD2, each matching 6 bases. Germline loops: CDR1 MDHEN, CDR2 SYDVKM. The CDR3 length is 14 residues. V gave up 3 bases and J gave up 4 bases, with 12 bases separating them. CDR3 nucleotide sequence: TGTGCCAGCAGTTTGGTGGGGGGCCGAGAGACCCAGTACTTC. Its protein product is CASSLVGGRETQYF.